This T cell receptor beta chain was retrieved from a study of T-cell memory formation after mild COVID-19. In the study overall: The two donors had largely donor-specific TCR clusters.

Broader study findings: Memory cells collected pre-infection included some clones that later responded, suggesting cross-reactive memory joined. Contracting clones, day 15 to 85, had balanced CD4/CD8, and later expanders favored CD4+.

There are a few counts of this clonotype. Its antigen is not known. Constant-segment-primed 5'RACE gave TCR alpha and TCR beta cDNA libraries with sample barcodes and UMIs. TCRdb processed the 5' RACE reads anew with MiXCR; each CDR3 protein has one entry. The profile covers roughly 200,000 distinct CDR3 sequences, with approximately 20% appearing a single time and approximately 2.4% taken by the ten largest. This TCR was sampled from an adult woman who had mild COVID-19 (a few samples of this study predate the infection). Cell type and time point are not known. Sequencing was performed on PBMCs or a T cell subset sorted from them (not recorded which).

The CDR3 sequence: CASSVPPKGYTF. The DNA for the CDR3 is TGTGCCAGCAGCGTCCCCCCCAAGGGCTACACCTTC. V and J are TRBV12-3 or TRBV12-4 and TRBJ1-2; D unclear. The CDR3 length is 12 residues. Trimming stripped 6 bases from V and 8 bases from J, with 13 bases between.